This T cell receptor beta chain is from a study of graft-versus-host responses after intestinal transplantation. Profiling relied on immunoSEQ multiplex PCR, and the TCRdb table lists in-frame clones only, not all of them. The table records 5,500 or so clones, around three quarters of them present only once. To note about this clone: One end of the junction is discordant with germline, which a read error may explain. The identical CDR3 is also encoded by other nucleotide sequences in the sample.

This CDR3 spans 13 amino acids. CDR1 and CDR2 (germline): SGHTA, FQGNSA. Sequenced here: PBMCs, sampled 300 to 330 days after intestinal transplant. The chain has TRBV7-2 and TRBJ1-2, with a tentative D call TRBD1 (6 bases). The clonotype was recovered from a human patient who received an intestinal transplant, so some T cells may come from the graft donor. CDR3 coding DNA: TGTGCCAGCAGCGGACAGTCTAACTATGGCTACACCTTT. Translating gives CASSGQSNYGYTF. Using reference TRBV7-2 and TRBJ1-2 for the parts outside the CDR3, the full variable domain is GAGVSQSPSNKVTEKGKDVELRCDPISGHTALYWYRQSLGQGLEFLIYFQGNSAPDKSGLPSDRFSAERTGGSVSTLTIQRTQQEDSAVYLCASSGQSNYGYTFGSGTRLTVV.